The 8 T cell receptor beta chains listed next were all sequenced from one sample in a study of T-cell memory formation after mild COVID-19. TCRdb re-analysed the 5' RACE reads in MiXCR, keeping a single row per CDR3 protein. The data show approximately 560,000 distinct CDR3 sequences, around 16% seen once. The material sequenced was PBMCs or a T cell subset sorted from them (not recorded which). The receptor source for this set is an adult woman who had mild COVID-19 (a few samples of this study predate the infection). Cell type and time point are not known.

The CDR3 coding sequence is TGCGCCAGCAGAACAGGGTCTGACTATGGCTACACCTTC. Amino acid sequence: CASRTGSDYGYTF. The rearrangement links TRBV5-1 to TRBJ1-2, with D tentatively TRBD1 (6 bases). Germline CDR1 and CDR2: SGHRS and YFSETQ. CDR3 size: 13 residues. V lost 5 bases to trimming and J lost 3 bases, with 11 bases between them.

This clonotype was recorded many times. The chain is built from TRBV7-9 and TRBJ2-1; TRBD2 matches at 9 bases. Germline CDR1 reads SEHNR; CDR2 reads FQNEAQ (reference sequence). The CDR3 contains 15 residues. Losses at the gene ends were 2 bases for V and 4 bases for J; bases not matched to a gene: 3. The CDR3 here is CASSLTSGLYNEQFF. The CDR3 DNA follows: TGTGCCAGCAGCTTAACTAGCGGGTTATACAATGAGCAGTTCTTC.

In its sample, this clonotype was seen a few times. CDR3 loop: CASCSRQGSCEQYF. CDR3 coding DNA: TGTGCCAGCTGCTCACGACAGGGAAGTTGCGAGCAGTACTTC. The genes are TRBV12-3 or TRBV12-4 and TRBJ2-7, with 7 nucleotides matching TRBD1. The V gene end was trimmed by 8 bases and the J gene end by 6 bases; junction bases not matched to a gene: 13. The CDR3 has 14 amino acids.

The chain couples TRBV7-9 to TRBJ2-3; 14 nucleotides align to TRBD2. The CDR3 contains 17 residues. Unmatched junction bases numbered 8, after V lost 5 bases and J lost 4 bases. Germline values: CDR1 SEHNR, CDR2 FQNEAQ (reference sequence). CDR3 DNA: TGTGCCAGCAGCCCATACGAGGGACTAGCGGGAGCAGATACGCAGTATTTT. This encodes CASSPYEGLAGADTQYF.

This clonotype was counted only a few times. J is TRBJ1-1 and V is TRBV7-2, with TRBD1 matching over 9 bases. V dropped 1 base and J dropped 0; count of bases not matched to a gene: 3. The germline V gene encodes CDR1 SGHTA and CDR2 FQGNSA. This CDR3 has 16 residues. CDR3 region: CASSLGGTGLNTEAFF. In DNA form, the CDR3 reads TGTGCCAGCAGCTTAGGGGGGACAGGGTTGAACACTGAAGCTTTCTTT.

V and J are TRBV4-3 and TRBJ2-7; 11 nucleotides line up with TRBD2. There are 17 residues in the CDR3. Trimming cost V 1 base and J 0 bases; bases outside gene matches: 5. Germline V CDR1 and CDR2: LGHNA, YSLEER. CDR3 residues: CASSQGTSGPSSYEQYF. Here the CDR3 DNA reads TGCGCCAGCAGCCAAGGGACTAGCGGGCCGAGCTCCTACGAGCAGTACTTC.

This clonotype was found once. This chain joins TRBV7-2 and TRBJ2-3, with D possibly matching TRBD2 (5 bases). This CDR3 region has 13 residues. V was pared by 3 bases and J by 6 bases, with 10 bases between. From germline, CDR1 is SGHTA and CDR2 FQGNSA. The CDR3 sequence is CASSFDWRDTQYF. The CDR3, as DNA: TGTGCCAGCAGCTTCGACTGGAGGGATACGCAGTATTTT.

The genes are TRBV4-3 and TRBJ2-7; tentative D call: TRBD2 (6 bases). From germline, CDR1 is LGHNA and CDR2 YSLEER. Trimming left V 1 base short and J 0 bases short, with 7 bases between. The CDR3 loop spans 14 amino acids. CDR3 residues: CASSQAGLSYEQYF. Written as DNA, the CDR3 is TGCGCCAGCAGCCAAGCGGGACTCTCCTACGAGCAGTACTTC.